This passage covers 30 T cell receptor beta chains from one sample sequenced in a study of T-cell memory formation after mild COVID-19. TCRdb itself ran the 5' RACE reads through MiXCR, one entry per CDR3 protein. The sample shows 25,000 to 30,000 distinct CDR3 sequences, about 15% of them seen only once. Sequencing was carried out using PBMCs or a T cell subset sorted from them (not recorded which). The source of these receptors is an adult who had mild COVID-19 (a few samples of this study predate the infection). Cell type and time point are not known.

In this sample, this clonotype turned up a few times. This chain links TRBV12-3 or TRBV12-4 with TRBJ1-1; D is ambiguous. This CDR3 is built from 12 residues. Between the trimmed V and J ends, which lost 6 bases and 7 bases, there was a span of 12 bases. The CDR3 nucleotides are TGTGCCAGCAGCTCTTTGGTGCGTGAAGCTTTCTTT. This translates into CASSSLVREAFF.

This clonotype showed up just a few times. The gene calls are TRBV18 and TRBJ2-7; 7 bases map to TRBD2. V shed 3 bases, J shed 4 bases, and the junction held 12 bases outside the gene matches. Per germline, CDR1 KGHSH and CDR2 LQKENI. The CDR3 contains 16 residues. CDR3 nucleotide sequence: TGTGCCAGCTCACCCCAAGGGTCGGGGGGTTCGTACGAGCAGTACTTC. Amino acids: CASSPQGSGGSYEQYF.

This clonotype was observed at least ten times. V and J are TRBV10-3 and TRBJ2-2, with TRBD2 as a possible D gene (5 bases). The CDR3 is 14 amino acids. V gave up 4 bases and J gave up 4 bases, with 10 bases separating them. Germline-derived CDR1 and CDR2 are ENHRY and SYGVKD. CDR3 in amino acids: CAISVVAGTGELFF. The CDR3 region has the DNA TGTGCCATCAGTGTGGTTGCGGGCACCGGGGAGCTGTTTTTT.

This chain links TRBV7-3 with TRBJ1-1; no reliable D call. The CDR3 sequence is 14 residues long. The ends were cut back, 1 base at V and 4 bases at J, with 10 bases in the middle. Looked up from germline, CDR1 is SGHTA and CDR2 is FQGTGA. The CDR3: CASSLSVGSTEAFF. The CDR3 DNA is TGTGCCAGCAGCTTAAGTGTAGGCAGCACTGAAGCTTTCTTT.

This clonotype occurred a few times. The J gene is TRBJ1-2, the V gene TRBV27; D is possibly TRBD1 (5 bases). This CDR3 comprises 13 residues. Trimming left V 3 bases short and J 6 bases short, with 11 bases between. The germline CDR1 and CDR2 sequences are MNHEY and SMNVEV (reference sequence). CDR3 protein: CASSFGGSNGYTF. For the CDR3, the DNA is TGTGCCAGCAGTTTCGGGGGTTCAAATGGCTACACCTTC.

This clonotype showed up many times. This sequence joins TRBV3-1 and TRBJ2-7; TRBD2 aligns across 11 bases. Germline V gene data show CDR1 as LGHDT and CDR2 as YNNKEL (reference sequence). CDR3 size: 16 residues. The V segment lost 1 base and the J segment 2 bases; nucleotides outside the gene matches: 4. The CDR3 nucleotides are TGTGCCAGCAGCCAAGGTCAACTAGCGGGGGCCTACGAGCAGTACTTC. Translating it yields CASSQGQLAGAYEQYF.

The chain uses TRBV7-9 and TRBJ1-1; D ambiguous. Germline CDR1 SEHNR, CDR2 FQNEAQ (reference sequence). Between the trimmed V and J ends, which lost 2 bases and 2 bases, there was a span of 9 bases. The CDR3 covers 14 residues. The CDR3 loop reads CASSLSGFNTEAFF. CDR3 nucleotide sequence: TGTGCCAGCAGCTTATCGGGGTTCAACACTGAAGCTTTCTTT.

The V and J genes are TRBV2 and TRBJ1-4; D may be TRBD1 (5 bases). V gave up 7 bases and J gave up 7 bases, with 10 bases separating them. CDR1 SNHLY and CDR2 FYNNEI come from the germline V gene. This CDR3 comprises 12 residues. CDR3 amino acids: CASNRRGEKLFF. As DNA, the CDR3 is TGTGCCAGCAACAGGAGAGGTGAAAAACTGTTTTTT.

The chain couples TRBV5-6 to TRBJ1-5; 7 bases fit TRBD1. Trimming at V came to 4 bases and at J to 7 bases, leaving 11 bases not matched to a gene. This CDR3 is built from 15 residues. Germline CDR1 and CDR2: SGHDT and YYEEEE. The CDR3 region has the DNA TGTGCCAGCAGCCTCTCTGGACAGGTAGTACAGCCCCAGCATTTT. Protein sequence: CASSLSGQVVQPQHF.

The chain is built from TRBV7-9 and TRBJ2-1, with D tentatively TRBD2 (5 bases). V was clipped by 9 bases and J by 5 bases, with 17 bases between them. CDR1 is SEHNR and CDR2 is FQNEAQ in the germline V gene (reference sequence). The CDR3 loop spans 14 amino acids. DNA for the CDR3: TGTGCCAGTATACGGGGTCCGGACCACAATGAGCAGTTCTTC. This encodes CASIRGPDHNEQFF. Based on the CDR3 plus reference TRBV7-9 and TRBJ2-1, the full variable domain is DTGVSQNPRHKITKRGQNVTFRCDPISEHNRLYWYRQTLGQGPEFLTYFQNEAQLEKSRLLSDRFSAERPKGSFSTLEIQRTEQGDSAMYLCASIRGPDHNEQFFGPGTRLTVL.

This clonotype was counted at least ten times. The gene calls are TRBV7-2 and TRBJ2-7; TRBD2 aligns across 8 bases. Per the germline V gene, CDR1 is SGHTA and CDR2 is FQGNSA. This CDR3 region has 17 residues. The junction had 7 bases not matched to a gene; V was cut back by 0 bases and J by 0 bases. CDR3 coding DNA: TGTGCCAGCAGCTTAGCGTGGTCTAGCGGGTACTCCTACGAGCAGTACTTC. Translation: CASSLAWSSGYSYEQYF. Full variable domain (remainder filled in from reference TRBV7-2 and TRBJ2-7): GAGVSQSPSNKVTEKGKDVELRCDPISGHTALYWYRQSLGQGLEFLIYFQGNSAPDKSGLPSDRFSAERTGGSVSTLTIQRTQQEDSAVYLCASSLAWSSGYSYEQYFGPGTRLTVT.

This clonotype was recorded at least ten times. This chain connects TRBV7-4 to TRBJ2-7, with 8 nucleotides matching TRBD1. Per the germline V gene, CDR1 is SGHVT and CDR2 is SQSDAQ. The CDR3 has 15 amino acids. V gave up 4 bases and J gave up 2 bases; unmatched junction bases: 7. CDR3 DNA: TGTGCCAGCAGCTCCCGGGACAGGCTTCCCTACGAGCAGTACTTC. Translation gives CASSSRDRLPYEQYF.

This clonotype occurred many times. J is TRBJ1-5 and V is TRBV7-9; the D is unclear. CDR1 and CDR2 from the germline V gene are SEHNR and FQNEAQ (reference sequence). This CDR3 comprises 12 residues. Trimming pared 3 bases from V and 3 bases from J, leaving 3 bases between. The CDR3 DNA sequence: TGTGCCAGCAGCTTGGTCAATCAGCCCCAGCATTTT. As protein: CASSLVNQPQHF.

This clonotype was seen ten or more times. The J gene is TRBJ1-4, the V gene TRBV5-1; the D gene is possibly TRBD1 (5 bases). The V and J ends lost 3 bases and 0 bases respectively, with 9 bases between them. In germline, CDR1 is SGHRS, CDR2 YFSETQ. The CDR3 runs to 15 residues. As DNA, the CDR3 is TGCGCCAGCAGCTCGTCACAGGCAACTAATGAAAAACTGTTTTTT. It specifies CASSSSQATNEKLFF.

This clonotype was observed many times. The chain is built from TRBV7-8 and TRBJ2-1, with 9 bases matching TRBD2. J lost 6 bases, V lost 1 base, and 4 bases had no gene match. Germline V gene data show CDR1 as SGHVS and CDR2 as FQNEAQ. CDR3 length: 15 residues. The CDR3 loop is CASSLGRLAVNEQFF. As DNA, the CDR3 is TGTGCCAGCAGCTTAGGGAGACTAGCGGTCAATGAGCAGTTCTTC. The full variable domain, its missing parts supplied by reference TRBV7-8 and TRBJ2-1, is GAGVSQSPRYKVAKRGQDVALRCDPISGHVSLFWYQQALGQGPEFLTYFQNEAQLDKSGLPSDRFFAERPEGSVSTLKIQRTQQEDSAVYLCASSLGRLAVNEQFFGPGTRLTVL.

This clonotype was observed at least ten times. The V call is TRBV5-1, the J call TRBJ2-2; D remains ambiguous. V lost 0 bases to trimming and J lost 5 bases, with 5 bases between them. This CDR3 is built from 13 residues. CDR1 and CDR2 (germline): SGHRS, YFSETQ. The CDR3 DNA reads TGCGCCAGCAGCTTGGTCCAGACCGGGGAGCTGTTTTTT. This codes for CASSLVQTGELFF.

This clonotype was counted many times. V gene TRBV12-3 or TRBV12-4 combines with J gene TRBJ1-6; D may be TRBD1 (5 bases). The CDR3 covers 13 residues. The V end lost 4 bases, the J end lost 12 bases, and 13 bases lay between the germline ends. The CDR3: CASSSRRDGPLHF. The CDR3, as DNA: TGTGCCAGCAGTTCTCGCAGGGACGGACCCCTCCACTTT.

The CDR3 region is CASRPQVGGYSNQPQHF. The DNA of the CDR3 is TGTGCCAGCAGGCCACAGGTAGGGGGCTATAGCAATCAGCCCCAGCATTTT. The chain couples TRBV27 to TRBJ1-5; 7 bases are shared with TRBD1. Germline CDR1 reads MNHEY; CDR2 reads SMNVEV (reference sequence). This CDR3 has 17 amino acids. Trimming at V came to 6 bases and at J to 0 bases, leaving 11 bases not matched to a gene.

The chain carries TRBV7-9 and TRBJ1-1; D may be TRBD1 (6 bases). CDR3 size: 15 residues. Per the germline V gene, CDR1 is SEHNR and CDR2 is FQNEAQ (reference sequence). The germline V and J ends were trimmed by 0 bases and 0 bases, with 8 bases remaining between them. For the CDR3, the DNA is TGTGCCAGCAGCTTAGCTCAGGGGATGAACACTGAAGCTTTCTTT. As protein: CASSLAQGMNTEAFF.

This clonotype was observed many times. J is TRBJ2-7 and V is TRBV5-4; the D is unclear. The germline V gene encodes CDR1 SGHNT and CDR2 YYREEE (reference sequence). The V and J ends lost 2 bases and 0 bases respectively, with 6 bases between them. The CDR3 contains 13 residues. In DNA form, the CDR3 reads TGTGCCAGCAGCTTCCGGAACTCCTACGAGCAGTACTTC. This gives the protein CASSFRNSYEQYF.

V and J are TRBV4-3 and TRBJ2-1, with 7 bases matching TRBD2. With V trimmed by 0 bases and J by 0 bases, 2 bases remained unmatched. Germline V gives CDR1 LGHNA, CDR2 YSLEER. This CDR3 comprises 16 residues. This chain's CDR3 is CASSQELAPSYNEQFF. The DNA of the CDR3 is TGCGCCAGCAGCCAAGAACTAGCGCCCTCCTACAATGAGCAGTTCTTC.

This clonotype showed up many times. The gene calls are TRBV20-1 and TRBJ2-1; 7 bases line up with TRBD1. V shed 6 bases and J 9 bases; nucleotides not matched to a gene: 8. This CDR3 comprises 12 residues. Germline CDR1 DFQATT, CDR2 SNEGSKA (reference sequence). In DNA form, the CDR3 reads TGCAGTGCGCACAGGGGATACTTTGAGCAGTTCTTC. It codes for CSAHRGYFEQFF.

This clonotype occurred many times. The chain employs TRBV30 and TRBJ2-3, with D perhaps TRBD2 (5 bases). V was clipped by 3 bases and J by 5 bases, with 12 bases between them. The CDR3 is made up of 13 amino acids. Per germline, CDR1 GTSNPN and CDR2 SVGIG (reference sequence). As DNA, the CDR3 is TGTGCCTGGAGCGGGAATAGGATAGATACGCAGTATTTT. Its protein is CAWSGNRIDTQYF.

This clonotype was recorded many times. CDR3 DNA sequence: TGCAGTGTCACAGGGGGCCGGGAGACCCAGTACTTC. This gives the protein CSVTGGRETQYF. The chain is built from TRBV20-1 and TRBJ2-5, with 9 bases fitting TRBD1. V shed 7 bases and J 5 bases; nucleotides not matched to a gene: 5. The germline CDR1 and CDR2 sequences are DFQATT and SNEGSKA (reference sequence). This CDR3 has 12 amino acids.

The chain joins TRBV6-1 to TRBJ1-5; D uncertain. Deletions cut 2 bases from V and 7 bases from J, with 15 bases between. Germline V gene sequence: CDR1 MNHNS, CDR2 SASEGT. The CDR3 has 15 residues. The CDR3 loop is CASSELRGSVQPQHF. The CDR3 nucleotides read TGTGCCAGCAGTGAATTGAGAGGGTCGGTACAGCCCCAGCATTTT.

This clonotype was picked up one time. J is TRBJ2-3 and V is TRBV4-3; TRBD2 aligns across 8 bases. The germline V gene has CDR1 LGHNA and CDR2 YSLEER. This CDR3 comprises 16 residues. With V trimmed by 5 bases and J by 3 bases, 10 bases remained unmatched. CDR3 in DNA: TGCGCCAGCAGCGGCACGCGTAGCGGGGCAACAGATACGCAGTATTTT. It translates to CASSGTRSGATDTQYF.

The V call is TRBV9, the J call TRBJ2-1; possibly TRBD2 for D (6 bases). The ends were cut back, 3 bases at V and 10 bases at J, with 11 bases in the middle. The V gene's germline CDR1 is SGDLS and CDR2 YYNGEE. This CDR3 spans 12 amino acids. CDR3 region: CASSADYGEQFF. The CDR3 DNA sequence: TGTGCCAGCAGCGCGGACTACGGGGAGCAGTTCTTC. Full variable domain (rest looked up from reference TRBV9 and TRBJ2-1): DSGVTQTPKHLITATGQRVTLRCSPRSGDLSVYWYQQSLDQGLQFLIQYYNGEERAKGNILERFSAQQFPDLHSELNLSSLELGDSALYFCASSADYGEQFFGPGTRLTVL.

This clonotype has a handful of counts. V is TRBV7-9 and J is TRBJ2-3; D ambiguous. V was clipped by 1 base and J by 3 bases, with 8 bases between them. This CDR3 region has 14 residues. CDR1 and CDR2 (germline): SEHNR, FQNEAQ (reference sequence). In DNA, the CDR3 is TGTGCCAGCAGCTTAGTCACCGGGACAGATACGCAGTATTTT. Encoded protein: CASSLVTGTDTQYF.

This clonotype was recorded many times. The chain is built from TRBV5-5 and TRBJ1-2; no definite D call. Germline assignment: CDR1 SGHKS and CDR2 YYEKEE (reference sequence). The CDR3 has 15 residues. Trimming pared 1 base from V and 5 bases from J, leaving 15 bases between. CDR3 residues: CASSLFSGQTYGYTF. CDR3 DNA: TGTGCCAGCAGCTTGTTTAGTGGCCAGACTTATGGCTACACCTTC.

This clonotype was detected once. The V gene is TRBV24-1, the J gene TRBJ2-3; D perhaps matches TRBD1 (6 bases). CDR1 is KGHDR and CDR2 is SFDVKD in the germline V gene. The CDR3 is 14 amino acids. V was pared by 9 bases and J by 9 bases, with 21 bases between. CDR3 protein: CATGGRSSPLTQYF. The DNA of the CDR3 is TGTGCCACCGGGGGCCGGAGCAGTCCACTAACGCAGTATTTT.